The TCR beta chain under discussion was sequenced for a study of early T cells in non-severe SARS-CoV-2 infection. This clonotype showed up many times. TCRdb fed the 5' RACE reads into MiXCR, producing one record per CDR3 protein. The sample includes some 64,000 distinct CDR3 sequences, about 10% of them seen just once. The receptor was derived from an adult who was a healthcare worker with PCR-confirmed SARS-CoV-2 infection or an uninfected control (not recorded which). The sequenced sample consisted of whole blood.

The CDR3 DNA is TGTGCCAGCAGTTTATCCTTGGGCGGGGGGGCGCGAGATACGCAGTATTTT. Its translation: CASSLSLGGGARDTQYF. The V call is TRBV27, the J call TRBJ2-3; 9 nucleotides agree with TRBD2. Germline CDR1 is MNHEY and CDR2 is SMNVEV (reference sequence). Trimming took 0 bases from V and 5 from J; bases not matched to a gene: 9. The CDR3 contains 17 residues.